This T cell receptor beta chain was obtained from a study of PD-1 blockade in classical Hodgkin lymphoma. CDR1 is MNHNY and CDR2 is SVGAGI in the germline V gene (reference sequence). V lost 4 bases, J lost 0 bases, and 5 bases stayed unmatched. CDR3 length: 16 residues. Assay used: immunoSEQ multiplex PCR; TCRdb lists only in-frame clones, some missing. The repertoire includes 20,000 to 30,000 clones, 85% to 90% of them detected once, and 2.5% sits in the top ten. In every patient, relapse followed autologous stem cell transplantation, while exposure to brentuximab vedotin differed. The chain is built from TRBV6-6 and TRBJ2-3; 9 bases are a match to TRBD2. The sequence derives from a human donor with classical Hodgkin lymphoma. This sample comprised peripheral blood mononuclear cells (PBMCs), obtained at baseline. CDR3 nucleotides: TGTGCCAGCAGTTTTTTAGCGGGGGTAAGCACAGATACGCAGTATTTT. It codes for CASSFLAGVSTDTQYF.